These T cell receptor beta chains were read from a single sample in a study of cytomegalovirus exposure and HLA in healthy donors. Clones were sequenced by immunoSEQ multiplex PCR, and TCRdb holds only the in-frame ones, with some missing. The data contain approximately 140,000 clones, around three quarters of them singletons. Input material: PBMCs. The receptors derive from a man aged 35 to 55 in good health and CMV-seronegative. The CDR3 runs from the conserved cysteine through the conserved F or W. The order of the fields is J gene, clone size, V gene, D gene, CDR3 protein, CDR3 DNA. The D gene is left open where the match is weak. Not every row has a clone size; where given, it reads once, few, many or a size class.

>TRBJ2-7|NA|TRBV7-6|TRBD2
CASSLDPPAGVRTYEQYF
TGTGCCAGCAGCTTAGATCCCCCAGCGGGAGTGCGAACCTACGAGCAGTACTTC
>TRBJ2-7|NA|TRBV5-1|NA
CASSPEGGFYEQYF
TGCGCCAGCAGCCCCGAGGGCGGCTTCTACGAGCAGTACTTC
>TRBJ1-5|NA|TRBV7-9|TRBD1
CASSRTGGNQPQHF
TGTGCCAGCAGCCGAACAGGGGGCAATCAGCCCCAGCATTTT
>TRBJ2-5|NA|TRBV11-1|NA
CASSLDRKETQYF
TGTGCCAGCAGCTTAGACAGGAAAGAGACCCAGTACTTC
>TRBJ2-1|NA|TRBV9|NA
CASSVATSSYNEQFF
TGTGCCAGCAGCGTAGCTACGAGCTCCTACAATGAGCAGTTCTTC
>TRBJ2-7|NA|TRBV7-2|NA
CASSPPGGYEQYF
TGTGCCAGCAGCCCCCCGGGTGGCTACGAGCAGTACTTC
>TRBJ2-7|NA|TRBV4-1|NA
CASSQDTATYEQYF
TGCGCCAGCAGCCAAGATACAGCTACCTACGAGCAGTACTTC
>TRBJ2-7|NA|TRBV27|NA
CASSLRKTLSSYEQYF
TGTGCCAGCAGTTTACGTAAGACTCTGAGCTCCTACGAGCAGTACTTC
>TRBJ2-1|few|TRBV28|NA
CASSLPTGLPAPYNEQFF
TGTGCCAGCAGTTTGCCGACCGGACTCCCGGCCCCCTACAATGAGCAGTTCTTC
>TRBJ2-3|NA|TRBV21-1|NA
CASSPLQRGGRTDTQYF
TGTGCCAGCAGCCCCCTTCAAAGGGGGGGCCGAACAGATACGCAGTATTTT
>TRBJ2-1|NA|TRBV9|TRBD1
CASSVAAGGHNEQFF
TGTGCCAGCAGCGTAGCGGCAGGGGGCCACAATGAGCAGTTCTTC
>TRBJ2-4|few|TRBV30|TRBD1
CAWSVQGAKNSQYF
TGTGCCTGGAGTGTCCAGGGGGCGAAAAACAGTCAGTACTTC
>TRBJ1-1|NA|TRBV6-1|NA
CASSVLGAEAFF
TGTGCCAGCAGTGTCTTAGGGGCTGAAGCTTTCTTT